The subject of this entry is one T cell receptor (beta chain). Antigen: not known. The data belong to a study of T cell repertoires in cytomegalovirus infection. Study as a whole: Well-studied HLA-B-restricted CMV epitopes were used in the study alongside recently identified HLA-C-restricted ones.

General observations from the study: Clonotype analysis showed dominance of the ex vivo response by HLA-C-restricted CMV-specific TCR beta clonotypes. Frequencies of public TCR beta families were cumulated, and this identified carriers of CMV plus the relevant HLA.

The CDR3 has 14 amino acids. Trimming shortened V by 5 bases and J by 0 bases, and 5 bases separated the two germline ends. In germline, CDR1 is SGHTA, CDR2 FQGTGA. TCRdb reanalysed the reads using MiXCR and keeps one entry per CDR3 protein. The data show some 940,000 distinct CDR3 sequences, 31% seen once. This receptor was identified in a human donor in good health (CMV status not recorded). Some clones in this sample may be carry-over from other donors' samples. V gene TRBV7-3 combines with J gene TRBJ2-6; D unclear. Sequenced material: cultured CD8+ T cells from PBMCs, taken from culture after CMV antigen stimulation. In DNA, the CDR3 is TGTGCCAGCAGCCATCTCTCTGGGGCCAACGTCCTGACTTTC. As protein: CASSHLSGANVLTF. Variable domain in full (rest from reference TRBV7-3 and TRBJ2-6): GAGVSQTPSNKVTEKGKYVELRCDPISGHTALYWYRQSLGQGPEFLIYFQGTGAADDSGLPNDRFFAVRPEGSVSTLKIQRTERGDSAVYLCASSHLSGANVLTFGAGSRLTVL.